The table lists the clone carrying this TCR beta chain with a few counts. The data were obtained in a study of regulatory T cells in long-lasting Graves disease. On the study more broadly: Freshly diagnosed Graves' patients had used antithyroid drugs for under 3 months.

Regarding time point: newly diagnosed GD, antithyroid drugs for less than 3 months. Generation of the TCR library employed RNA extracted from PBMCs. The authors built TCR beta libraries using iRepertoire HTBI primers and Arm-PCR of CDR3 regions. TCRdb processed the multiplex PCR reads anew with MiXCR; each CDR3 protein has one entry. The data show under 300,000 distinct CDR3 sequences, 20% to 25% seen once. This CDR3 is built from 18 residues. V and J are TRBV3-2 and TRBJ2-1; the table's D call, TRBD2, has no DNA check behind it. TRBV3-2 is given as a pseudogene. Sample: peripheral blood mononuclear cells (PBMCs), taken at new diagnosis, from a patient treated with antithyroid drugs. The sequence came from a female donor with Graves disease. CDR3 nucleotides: TGTGCCAGCAGCCAAGATCGGACTAGCGGGGGCCCCTACAATGAGCAGTTCTTC. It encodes CASSQDRTSGGPYNEQFF.